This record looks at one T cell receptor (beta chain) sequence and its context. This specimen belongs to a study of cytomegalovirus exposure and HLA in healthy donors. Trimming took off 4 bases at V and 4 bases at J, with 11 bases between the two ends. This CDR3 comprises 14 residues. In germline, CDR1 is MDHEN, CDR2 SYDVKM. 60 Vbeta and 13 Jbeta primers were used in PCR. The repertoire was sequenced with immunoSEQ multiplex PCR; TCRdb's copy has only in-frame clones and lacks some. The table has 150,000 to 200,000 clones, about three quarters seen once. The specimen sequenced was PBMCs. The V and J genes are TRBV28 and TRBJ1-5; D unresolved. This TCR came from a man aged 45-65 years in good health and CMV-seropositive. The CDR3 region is CASSSRHTNQPQHF. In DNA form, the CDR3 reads TGTGCCAGCAGTTCTCGACATACAAATCAGCCCCAGCATTTT.